This TCR beta chain was found in a study of vaccination and CD4 T cells after COVID-19. Study details: Post-vaccination specimens were collected at a median of approximately 66 days following dose two (range 14 to 241).

TCRdb re-called the PCR reads with MiXCR, one entry per CDR3 protein. The sample yields fewer than 20,000 distinct CDR3 sequences, 55% to 80% seen once. Points from the study as a whole: The study found median SARS-CoV-2-reactive clonotypes rising from about 20 to 38, not significantly.

Trimming removed 5 bases from V and 9 bases from J; junction bases left unmatched: 7. Germline values: CDR1 LNHNV, CDR2 YYDKDF (reference sequence). The CDR3 is 14 amino acids. Positive tests by PCR, dated March to December 2020, predated US Alpha, Beta and Delta variants. Remarks on this clonotype: Antigen: not known.

This receptor was identified in a human donor who had recovered from COVID-19. Sequencing was performed on CD4+ T cells from blood, taken after SARS-CoV-2 vaccination. The J gene is TRBJ2-1, the V gene TRBV15; 10 nucleotides match TRBD1. CDR3 loop: CATSLDRGWGEQFF. The CDR3 coding sequence is TGTGCCACCAGCCTGGACAGGGGGTGGGGTGAGCAGTTCTTC.